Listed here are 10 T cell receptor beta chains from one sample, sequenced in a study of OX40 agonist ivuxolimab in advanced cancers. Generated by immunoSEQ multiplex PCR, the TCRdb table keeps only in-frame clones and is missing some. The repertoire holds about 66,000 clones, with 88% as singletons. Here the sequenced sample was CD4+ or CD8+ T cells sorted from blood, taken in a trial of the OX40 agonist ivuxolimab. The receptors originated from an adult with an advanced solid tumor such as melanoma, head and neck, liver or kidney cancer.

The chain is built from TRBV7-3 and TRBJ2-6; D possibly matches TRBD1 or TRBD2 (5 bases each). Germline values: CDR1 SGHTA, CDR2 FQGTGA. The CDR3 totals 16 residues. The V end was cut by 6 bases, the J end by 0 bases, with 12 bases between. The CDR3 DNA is TGTGCCAGCAGTAAGGGGAGAAACTCTGGGGCCAACGTCCTGACTTTC. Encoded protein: CASSKGRNSGANVLTF.

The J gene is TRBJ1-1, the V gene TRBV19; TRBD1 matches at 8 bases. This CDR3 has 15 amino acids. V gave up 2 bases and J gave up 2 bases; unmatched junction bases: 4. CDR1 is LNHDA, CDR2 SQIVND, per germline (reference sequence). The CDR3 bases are TGTGCCAGTAGTATAAGGCCAGGGGGCAACACTGAAGCTTTCTTT. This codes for CASSIRPGGNTEAFF.

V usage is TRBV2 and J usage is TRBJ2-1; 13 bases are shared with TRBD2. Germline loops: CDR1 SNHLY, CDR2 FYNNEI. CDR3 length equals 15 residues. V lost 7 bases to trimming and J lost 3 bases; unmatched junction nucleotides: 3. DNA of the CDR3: TGTGCCAGCAAAGGACTAGCGGGAGACTACAATGAGCAGTTCTTC. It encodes CASKGLAGDYNEQFF.

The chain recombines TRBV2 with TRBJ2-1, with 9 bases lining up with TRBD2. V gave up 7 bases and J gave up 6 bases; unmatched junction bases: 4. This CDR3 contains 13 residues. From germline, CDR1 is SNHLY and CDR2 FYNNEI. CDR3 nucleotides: TGTGCCAGCAAGCTAGCGGGATTCAATGAGCAGTTCTTC. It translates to CASKLAGFNEQFF.

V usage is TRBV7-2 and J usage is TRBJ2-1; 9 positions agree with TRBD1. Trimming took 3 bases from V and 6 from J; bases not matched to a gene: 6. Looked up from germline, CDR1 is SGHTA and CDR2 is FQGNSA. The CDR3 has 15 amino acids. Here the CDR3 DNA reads TGTGCCAGCAGCTTGGGACAGGGCCCGTTCAATGAGCAGTTCTTC. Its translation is CASSLGQGPFNEQFF.

The CDR3 DNA sequence: TGTGCCAGCAGCCTTCAGGCGGCCGGGGAGCTGTTTTTT. Translation gives CASSLQAAGELFF. The chain is built from TRBV6-5 and TRBJ2-2; unclear D gene. The CDR3 totals 13 residues. The V gene lost 6 bases and the J gene lost 6 bases, with 11 bases spanning the gap. Germline V CDR1 and CDR2: MNHEY, SVGAGI.

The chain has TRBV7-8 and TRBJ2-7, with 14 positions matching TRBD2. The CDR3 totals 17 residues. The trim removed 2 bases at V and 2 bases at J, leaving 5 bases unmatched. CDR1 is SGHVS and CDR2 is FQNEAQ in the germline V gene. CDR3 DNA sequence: TGTGCCAGCAGCTTAAGACTAGCGGGAGGGGGGGCCTACGAGCAGTACTTC. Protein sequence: CASSLRLAGGGAYEQYF.

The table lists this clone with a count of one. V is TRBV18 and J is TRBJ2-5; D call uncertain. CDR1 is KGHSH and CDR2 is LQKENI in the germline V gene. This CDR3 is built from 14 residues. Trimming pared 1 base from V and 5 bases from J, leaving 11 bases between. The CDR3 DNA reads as TGTGCCAGCTCACCACGCGGCATTCACGAGACCCAGTACTTC. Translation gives CASSPRGIHETQYF.

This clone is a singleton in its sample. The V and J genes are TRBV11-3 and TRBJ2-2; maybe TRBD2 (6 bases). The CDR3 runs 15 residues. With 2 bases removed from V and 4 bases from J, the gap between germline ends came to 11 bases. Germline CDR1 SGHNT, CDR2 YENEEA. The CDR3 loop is CASSLTGTLTGELFF. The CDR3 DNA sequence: TGTGCCAGCAGCTTAACCGGGACTCTCACCGGGGAGCTGTTTTTT.

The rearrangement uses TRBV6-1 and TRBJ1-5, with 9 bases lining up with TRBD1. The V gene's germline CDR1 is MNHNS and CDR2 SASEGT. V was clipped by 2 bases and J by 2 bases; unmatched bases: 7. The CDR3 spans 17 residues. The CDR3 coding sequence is TGTGCCAGCAGTGAAACGGACAGGGGATACGGCAATCAGCCCCAGCATTTT. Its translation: CASSETDRGYGNQPQHF.